This T cell receptor beta chain was captured by sequencing in a study of OX40 agonist ivuxolimab in advanced cancers. Overall study results and limits: At doses 0.1 to 3.0 mg/kg, CD4+ and CD8+ clones expanded. Partial responders at 0.1-3.0 mg/kg showed near-lowest clonal expansion.

Germline-derived CDR1 and CDR2 are SNHLY and FYNNEI. Unmatched junction bases numbered 11, after V lost 5 bases and J lost 0 bases. CDR3 size: 20 residues. As concerns this clone: Its antigen remains unknown.

Profiled with immunoSEQ multiplex PCR; TCRdb holds only in-frame clones, not every one. Among 55,000 to 70,000 clones listed, around 86% were seen once. The receptor was isolated from an adult with an advanced solid tumor such as melanoma, head and neck, liver or kidney cancer. The chain joins TRBV2 to TRBJ2-1, with 15 bases identical to TRBD2. The material was CD4+ or CD8+ T cells sorted from blood, obtained in a trial of the OX40 agonist ivuxolimab. Written as DNA, the CDR3 is TGTGCCAGCAGTTCACGTCTGGGACTAGCGGGGGGAAGCTCCTACAATGAGCAGTTCTTC. As protein: CASSSRLGLAGGSSYNEQFF. Full variable domain (missing parts from reference TRBV2 and TRBJ2-1): EPEVTQTPSHQVTQMGQEVILRCVPISNHLYFYWYRQILGQKVEFLVSFYNNEISEKSEIFDDQFSVERPDGSNFTLKIRSTKLEDSAMYFCASSSRLGLAGGSSYNEQFFGPGTRLTVL.